This entry features one T cell receptor (beta chain) sequence. The entry originates in a study of T cells in Graves' hyperthyroidism and ophthalmopathy. The authors took PBMCs from roughly 9.7 ml fresh peripheral blood. Trimming took off 4 bases at V and 1 base at J, with 19 bases between the two ends. The CDR3 sequence is 18 residues long. The germline V gene has CDR1 MNHEY and CDR2 SMNVEV (reference sequence). It was RNA transcripts that yielded the amplified TCR beta CDR3 regions. In the first-round RT-PCR of the TCR CDR3, the HTBI primer set was used. MiXCR, run by TCRdb on the multiplex PCR reads, gives a single entry per CDR3 protein. The table shows hundreds of thousands of distinct CDR3 sequences, with nearly 20% occurring only once.

The clonotype comes from a man aged 35-49 years with Graves' ophthalmopathy. Sequences were obtained from blood. The chain carries TRBV27 and TRBJ2-2, with D unclear. The CDR3 loop reads CASSWTWALVENTGELFF. DNA for the CDR3: TGTGCCAGCAGTTGGACGTGGGCGCTAGTGGAGAACACCGGGGAGCTGTTTTTT.